This T cell receptor (beta chain) emerged from a study of cytomegalovirus exposure and HLA in healthy donors. The V and J ends lost 4 bases and 4 bases respectively, with 11 bases between them. Germline V gene sequence: CDR1 MDHEN, CDR2 SYDVKM. The length of the CDR3 is 13 residues. Regarding the study as a whole: Cytomegalovirus-associated status was assigned to 150 to 200 TCR beta chains.

Assay: immunoSEQ multiplex PCR; the TCRdb copy retains only in-frame clones and omits some. In the table there are approximately 100,000 clones, about 87% of which are singletons. About this clone itself: Its target is not known.

This rearrangement joins TRBV28 to TRBJ2-7; tentative D call: TRBD2 (6 bases). This sequence originates from a woman in her late teens or twenties in good health and CMV-seropositive. Sequenced sample: PBMCs. The DNA of the CDR3 is TGTGCCAGCAGTTCCCCGGGGGTGTACGAGCAGTACGTC. Residues: CASSSPGVYEQYV.